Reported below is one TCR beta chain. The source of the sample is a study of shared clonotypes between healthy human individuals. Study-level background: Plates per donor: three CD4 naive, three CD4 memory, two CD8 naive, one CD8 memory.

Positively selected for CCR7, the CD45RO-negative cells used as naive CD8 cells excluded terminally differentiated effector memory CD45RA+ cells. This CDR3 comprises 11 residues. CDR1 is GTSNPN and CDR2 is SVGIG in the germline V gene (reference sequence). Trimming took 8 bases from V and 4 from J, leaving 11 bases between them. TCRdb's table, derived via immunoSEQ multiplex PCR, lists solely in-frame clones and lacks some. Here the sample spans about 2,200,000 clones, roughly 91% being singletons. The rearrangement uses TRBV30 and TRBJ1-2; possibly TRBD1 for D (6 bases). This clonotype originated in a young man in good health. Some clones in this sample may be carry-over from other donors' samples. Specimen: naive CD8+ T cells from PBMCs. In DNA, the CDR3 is TGTGCCACGGGGGCAACCTATGGCTACACCTTC. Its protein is CATGATYGYTF.